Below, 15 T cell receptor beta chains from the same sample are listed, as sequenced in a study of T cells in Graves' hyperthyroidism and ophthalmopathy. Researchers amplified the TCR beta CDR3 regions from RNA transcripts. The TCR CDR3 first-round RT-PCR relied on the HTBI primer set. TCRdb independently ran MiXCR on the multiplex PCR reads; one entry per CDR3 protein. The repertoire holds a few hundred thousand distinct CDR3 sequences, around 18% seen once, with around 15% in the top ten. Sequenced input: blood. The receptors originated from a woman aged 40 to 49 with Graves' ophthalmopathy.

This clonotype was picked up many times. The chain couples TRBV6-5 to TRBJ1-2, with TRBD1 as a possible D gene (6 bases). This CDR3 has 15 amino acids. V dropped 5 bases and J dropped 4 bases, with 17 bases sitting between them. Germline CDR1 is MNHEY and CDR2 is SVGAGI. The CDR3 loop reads CASSLFSGGGYGYTF. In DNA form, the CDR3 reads TGTGCCAGCAGTCTATTCTCTGGGGGCGGCTATGGCTACACCTTC.

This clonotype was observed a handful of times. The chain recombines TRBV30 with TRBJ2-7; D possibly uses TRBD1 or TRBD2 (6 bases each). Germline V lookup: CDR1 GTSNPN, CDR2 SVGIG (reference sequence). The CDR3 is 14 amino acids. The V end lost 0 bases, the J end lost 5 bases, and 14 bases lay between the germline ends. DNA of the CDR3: TGTGCCTGGAGTGTAGGGGGGTCGTCGGACGAGCAGTACTTC. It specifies CAWSVGGSSDEQYF.

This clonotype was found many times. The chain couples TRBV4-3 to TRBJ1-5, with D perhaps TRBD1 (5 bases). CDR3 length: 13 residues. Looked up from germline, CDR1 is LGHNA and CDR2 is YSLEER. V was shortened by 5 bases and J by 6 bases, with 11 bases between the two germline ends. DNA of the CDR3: TGCGCCAGCAGCAGGGGCAGAGGTCAGCCCCAGCATTTT. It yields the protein CASSRGRGQPQHF.

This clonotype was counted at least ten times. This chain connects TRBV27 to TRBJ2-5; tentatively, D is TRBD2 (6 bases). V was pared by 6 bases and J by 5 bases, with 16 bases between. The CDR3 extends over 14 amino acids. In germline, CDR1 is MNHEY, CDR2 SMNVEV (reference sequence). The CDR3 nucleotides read TGTGCCAGCAGCCCAACTAGCTGGGGTGAGACCCAGTACTTC. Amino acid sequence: CASSPTSWGETQYF.

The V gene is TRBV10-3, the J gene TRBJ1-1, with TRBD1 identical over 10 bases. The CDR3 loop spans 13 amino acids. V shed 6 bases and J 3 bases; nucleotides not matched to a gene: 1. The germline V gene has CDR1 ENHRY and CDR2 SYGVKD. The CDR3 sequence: CAIRGTGDTEAFF. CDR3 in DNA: TGTGCCATCAGGGGGACAGGGGACACTGAAGCTTTCTTT.

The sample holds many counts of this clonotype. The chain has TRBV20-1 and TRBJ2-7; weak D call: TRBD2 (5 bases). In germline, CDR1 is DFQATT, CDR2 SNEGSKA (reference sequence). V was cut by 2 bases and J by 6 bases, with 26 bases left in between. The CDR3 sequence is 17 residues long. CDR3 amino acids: CSARRPRGVDNPGEQYF. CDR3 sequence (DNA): TGCAGTGCTAGAAGACCCCGGGGAGTCGACAATCCTGGCGAGCAGTACTTC.

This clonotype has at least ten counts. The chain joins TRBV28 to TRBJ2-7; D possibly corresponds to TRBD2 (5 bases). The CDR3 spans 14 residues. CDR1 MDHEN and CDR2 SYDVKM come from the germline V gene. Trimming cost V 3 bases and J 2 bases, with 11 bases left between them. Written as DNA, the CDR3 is TGTGCCAGCAGTTTCTTCCGGAGGACCTACGAGCAGTACTTC. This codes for CASSFFRRTYEQYF.

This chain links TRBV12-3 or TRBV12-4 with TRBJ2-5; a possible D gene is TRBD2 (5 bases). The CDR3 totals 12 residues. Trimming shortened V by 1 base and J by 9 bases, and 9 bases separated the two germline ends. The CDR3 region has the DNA TGTGCCAGCAGTTTAGTGTCCGGGGCCCAGTACTTC. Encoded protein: CASSLVSGAQYF.

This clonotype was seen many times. DNA for the CDR3: TGTGCCATCAGTCGGCAGCCCTGGGCCCAGCATTTT. This gives the protein CAISRQPWAQHF. This sequence joins TRBV10-3 and TRBJ1-5; D unresolved. This CDR3 is 12 amino acids long. Germline V gene sequence: CDR1 ENHRY, CDR2 SYGVKD. Trimming shortened V by 5 bases and J by 11 bases, and 13 bases separated the two germline ends.

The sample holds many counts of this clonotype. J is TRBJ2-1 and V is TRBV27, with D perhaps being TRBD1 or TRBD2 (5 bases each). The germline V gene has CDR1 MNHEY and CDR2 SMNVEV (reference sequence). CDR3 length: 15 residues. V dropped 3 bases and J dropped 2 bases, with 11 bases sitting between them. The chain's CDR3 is CASSLGDPTYNEQFF. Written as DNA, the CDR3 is TGTGCCAGCAGTTTGGGGGACCCAACCTACAATGAGCAGTTCTTC.

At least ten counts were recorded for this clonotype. The chain's CDR3 is CASSRSGQDYGYTF. CDR3 in DNA: TGTGCCAGCTCCCGTTCCGGACAGGACTATGGCTACACCTTC. The chain couples TRBV18 to TRBJ1-2, with 7 bases lining up with TRBD1. CDR1 is KGHSH, CDR2 LQKENI, per germline. This CDR3 has 14 amino acids. The V and J ends lost 6 bases and 3 bases, in that order; junction bases with no gene match: 7.

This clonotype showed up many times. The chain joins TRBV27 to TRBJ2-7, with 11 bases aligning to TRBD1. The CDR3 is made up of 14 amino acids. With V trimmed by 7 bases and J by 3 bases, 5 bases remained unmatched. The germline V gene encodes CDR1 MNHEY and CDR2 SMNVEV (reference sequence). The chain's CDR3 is CASTPDRGHYEQYF. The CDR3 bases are TGTGCCAGCACCCCGGACAGGGGGCACTACGAGCAGTACTTC.

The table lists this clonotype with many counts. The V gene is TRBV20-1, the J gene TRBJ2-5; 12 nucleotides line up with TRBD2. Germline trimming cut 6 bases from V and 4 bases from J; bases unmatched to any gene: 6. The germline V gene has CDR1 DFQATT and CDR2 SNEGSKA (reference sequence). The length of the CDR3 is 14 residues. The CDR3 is CSAERLAGVETQYF. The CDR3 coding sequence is TGCAGTGCGGAAAGACTAGCGGGAGTAGAGACCCAGTACTTC.

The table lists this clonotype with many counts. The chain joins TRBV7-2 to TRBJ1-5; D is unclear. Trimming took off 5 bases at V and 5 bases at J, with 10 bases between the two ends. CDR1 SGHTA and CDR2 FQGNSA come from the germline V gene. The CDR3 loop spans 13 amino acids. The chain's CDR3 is CASSPGVYQPQHF. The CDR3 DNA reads TGTGCCAGCAGCCCCGGGGTTTATCAGCCCCAGCATTTT. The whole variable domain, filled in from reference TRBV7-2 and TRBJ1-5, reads GAGVSQSPSNKVTEKGKDVELRCDPISGHTALYWYRQSLGQGLEFLIYFQGNSAPDKSGLPSDRFSAERTGGSVSTLTIQRTQQEDSAVYLCASSPGVYQPQHFGDGTRLSIL.

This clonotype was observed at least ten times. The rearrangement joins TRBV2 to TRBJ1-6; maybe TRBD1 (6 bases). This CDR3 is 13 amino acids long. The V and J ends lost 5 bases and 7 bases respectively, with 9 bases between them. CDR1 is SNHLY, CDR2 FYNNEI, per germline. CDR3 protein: CASSSTGNSPLHF. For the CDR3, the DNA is TGTGCCAGCAGTTCTACAGGGAATTCACCCCTCCACTTT.